The sequence of this T cell receptor (beta chain) was determined in a study of spatial heterogeneity in lung cancer. This clonotype was counted many times. CDR3 size: 14 residues. After removal of 4 bases from V and 6 bases from J, the junction contained 9 bases not matched to a gene. Germline lookup yields CDR1 SQVTM and CDR2 ANQGSEA. Regarding time point: blood at routine non-recurrence follow-up after resection. TCRdb re-analysed the 5' RACE reads in MiXCR, keeping a single row per CDR3 protein. The sample has around 25,000 distinct CDR3 sequences, 5% to 5.5% seen once. Here the sequenced sample was PBMCs, taken at follow-up. This chain uses TRBV29-1 with TRBJ2-7, with 10 positions matching TRBD2. The receptor was derived from a female donor with early-stage non-small cell lung cancer. The CDR3 nucleotides read TGCAGCGTTGGGGTAGCGGGAGGAAGTGGCGAGCAGTACTTC. Its translation: CSVGVAGGSGEQYF.